The present TCR beta chain was sequenced within a study of T-cell memory formation after mild COVID-19 (dated by TCRdb to the early 2020s). Notes on the research overall: Most TCR sequence clusters were specific to one of the two donors. In a couple of donors, T-cell clones that expanded and contracted after mild COVID-19 were tracked by sequencing TCRalpha and TCRbeta repertoires over time. The cohort comprised two young, previously healthy adult volunteers, one female and one male. General conclusions and limits of the study: Clones contracting from day 15 to 85 had balanced CD4/CD8 phenotypes, while a second wave expanding from day 15 to 37 was biased towards CD4+. Only two mild cases were covered in the study, and larger cohorts including severe cases with pre-infection samples were considered necessary. Some responding clones were detected in pre-infection memory, which suggested that pre-existing cross-reactive memory T cells had joined the SARS-CoV-2 response. The second-wave clones that peaked on day 37 were not confirmed to be SARS-CoV-2 specific. Contracting CD4+ clones were found mainly in CM and EM memory subsets, while CD8+ clones were enriched in EMRA.

This clonotype was seen only a few times. Its antigen is unknown. The sample holds no much larger clone one base away, and base qualities are not on file. Reads for this sample came from an Illumina NovaSeq 6000. cDNA libraries for TCRalpha and TCRbeta were prepared by 5'RACE using constant-segment primers, with sample barcodes and unique molecular identifiers added. RNA was extracted from every sample with Trizol reagent. The libraries were amplified in two PCR steps, and the second step added a second sample barcode and Illumina TruSeq adapters. Sequencing of libraries was performed on an Illumina NovaSeq with 2 x 150 bp paired-end reads. Processing in the source paper ran as follows. Demultiplexing of reads and collapsing into UMI-guided consensus sequences were performed with migec v1.2.7. Using mixcr v2.1.11, the UMI consensuses were aligned to TRA and TRB V and J templates and assembled into clonotypes. Expanded or contracted clonotypes were those called significant by both edgeR and NoisET, with noise models trained on biological replicates. edgeR calls used a false discovery rate-adjusted p below 0.01 and a log2 fold-change threshold of 1. As an exploratory analysis of dynamics, PCA with hierarchical clustering was applied to max-normalized trajectories of the 1000 most abundant clonotypes. The CD4 or CD8 phenotype of responding clones was assigned using the separately sequenced CD4+ and CD8+ repertoires. Using fastp trimming at Q25 and MiXCR clonotype assembly, TCRdb reanalyzed the public sequencing data and kept in-frame beta chains. For every CDR3 protein sequence, its rows merge into one entry that carries the most common genes and DNA. For this entry, the V and J calls and clone size follow TCRdb and not the study's own pipeline. The sample table contains about 320,000 distinct CDR3 sequences; only one count was recorded for 14% of them. Roughly 23% of the sample is in the top ten clones.

Ficoll-Paque density gradient centrifugation was used to isolate PBMCs. Between the V and J ends, shortened by 3 bases and 5 bases respectively, the junction contains 13 bases. The germline V gene encodes CDR1 KGHSH and CDR2 LQKENI. The CDR3 starts with the cysteine, ends with the phenylalanine, and has 14 residues. Kept here is only the CDR3 DNA, which spans 42 bases and is read in frame from base 1. The receptor was derived from a man younger than 35 who had mild COVID-19 (a few samples of this study predate the infection). The sample titles of this study are shuffled in the database, so cell type and time point are left out; the donor was told from shared clones. The source material was PBMCs or a T cell subset sorted from them (not recorded which). Recombination linked TRBV18 to TRBJ2-5, with no reliable assignment of the D segment. The CDR3 amino acid sequence is: CASSPSRGVETQYF. At the DNA level, the sequence is TGTGCCAGCTCACCTTCACGAGGCGTTGAGACCCAGTACTTC.